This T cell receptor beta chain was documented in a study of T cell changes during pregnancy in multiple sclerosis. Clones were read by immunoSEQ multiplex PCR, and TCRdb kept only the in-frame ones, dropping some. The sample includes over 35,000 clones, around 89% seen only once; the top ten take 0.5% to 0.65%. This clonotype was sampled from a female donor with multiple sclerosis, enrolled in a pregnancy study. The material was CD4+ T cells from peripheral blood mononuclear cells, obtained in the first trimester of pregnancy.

In DNA, the CDR3 is TGCGCCAGCAGTCAATACAGGGACAGGTGGGGGGGACTGAAGTGGACTGAAGCTTTCTTT. This gives the protein CASSQYRDRWGGLKWTEAFF. This chain uses TRBV23-1 with TRBJ1-1, with TRBD1 matching over 8 bases. TRBV23-1 is an ORF for which the function is uncertain. CDR3 length: 20 residues. Losses at the gene ends were 1 base for V and 5 bases for J; bases not matched to a gene: 21.